This TCR beta chain comes out of a study of beta chain features in type 1 diabetes. What was sequenced were expressed TCRB transcripts, since all of the isolated RNA had been reverse transcribed. The table came from immunoSEQ multiplex PCR; TCRdb's copy has only in-frame clones and leaves some out. Among 200,000 to 300,000 clones listed, around 65% were seen once. Study-level findings and limits: Type 1 diabetes patients had TCRB CDR3s that were shorter (moderately but significantly so) in all four CD4+ subsets.

With respect to this clone: The antigen is not known.

V dropped 4 bases and J dropped 3; count of bases not matched to a gene: 5. From germline, CDR1 is SQVTM and CDR2 ANQGSEA. The CDR3 loop spans 14 amino acids. The specimen was naive CD4+ T cells from blood. The receptor was derived from a man between 25 and 39 years old in good health. The chain joins TRBV29-1 to TRBJ2-2, with TRBD1 matching 7 bases. The CDR3 loop is CSVGQGRDTGELFF. The CDR3 region has the DNA TGCAGCGTTGGACAGGGAAGGGACACCGGGGAGCTGTTTTTT.